This TCR beta chain was obtained from a study of T cells after yellow fever vaccination. Overall study context: Fractions containing few cells were prepared with SMART-Seq v4 Ultra Low Input.

TCRdb recomputed calls from the 5' RACE reads with MiXCR, one row per CDR3 protein. Among about 160,000 distinct CDR3 sequences, more than 5.5% were seen once, and the ten largest hold around 2.3%. The V gene lost 0 bases and the J gene lost 3 bases, with 9 bases spanning the gap. Germline CDR1 SGHDT, CDR2 YYEEEE. The CDR3 has 14 amino acids. This clonotype was detected many times. Its antigen is not identified. General observations from the study: Contaminants from the bulk population, in the form of abundant clonotypes, could be found in FACS-sorted repertoires. Of the clonotypes, a small share occurred in both CD4 and CD8 compartments.

V and J are TRBV5-6 and TRBJ2-5, with D tentatively TRBD1 (6 bases). The specimen comprised CD4+ T cells sorted from PBMCs, sampled around 5 days after the first yellow fever vaccination. The clonotype comes from a man in his late teens or twenties who received the YFV17D yellow fever vaccine. In DNA form, the CDR3 reads TGTGCCAGCAGCTTGGACCGACAGGAAGAGACCCAGTACTTC. Translated: CASSLDRQEETQYF. The whole variable domain, filled in from reference TRBV5-6 and TRBJ2-5, reads DAGVTQSPTHLIKTRGQQVTLRCSPKSGHDTVSWYQQALGQGPQFIFQYYEEEERQRGNFPDRFSGHQFPNYSSELNVNALLLGDSALYLCASSLDRQEETQYFGPGTRLLVL.